Presented here are 5 T cell receptor beta chains from one specimen sequenced in a study of cytomegalovirus exposure and HLA in healthy donors (dated by TCRdb to 2015 to 2018). Libraries were prepared through the immunoSEQ multiplex PCR assay. The multiplex PCR relied on a mix of 60 forward primers for TCR Vbeta segments and 13 reverse primers for TCR Jbeta segments. TCRdb carries this immuneACCESS record with in-frame sequences only. Its versions omit some clonotypes, under half of them owing to an unresolved V gene in the studies checked, with the rest unexplained. Within this sample are some 93,000 clones, with about a tenth of them counted one time only. Of the sample, 5% to 5.5% falls within the top ten clones. Sequenced: PBMCs. Receptor source: a man aged 45 to 65 in good health and CMV-seropositive.

The chain joins TRBV6-1 to TRBJ2-5; TRBD1 aligns across 7 bases. After removal of 3 bases from V and 8 bases from J, the junction contained 12 bases not matched to a gene. CDR1 and CDR2 (germline): MNHNS, SASEGT. This CDR3 comprises 15 residues. The CDR3 protein is CASSDLRGQKRTQYF. As DNA, the CDR3 is TGTGCCAGCAGTGACCTACGGGGACAGAAGAGAACCCAGTACTTC.

V is TRBV27 and J is TRBJ2-1, with D perhaps matching TRBD2 (6 bases). The CDR3 consists of 15 residues. The germline CDR1 and CDR2 sequences are MNHEY and SMNVEV (reference sequence). V gave up 6 bases and J gave up 5 bases, with 17 bases separating them. CDR3 nucleotides: TGTGCCAGCAGGCTACTAGCCTGGGGTGACAATGAGCAGTTCTTC. Translated: CASRLLAWGDNEQFF.

V gene TRBV6-5 combines with J gene TRBJ1-1, with D possibly matching TRBD1 (5 bases). In germline, CDR1 is MNHEY, CDR2 SVGAGI. Trimming cost V 6 bases and J 6 bases, with 11 bases left between them. This CDR3 is built from 12 residues. CDR3 residues: CASSQRGAEAFF. Written as DNA, the CDR3 is TGTGCCAGCAGCCAACGGGGGGCTGAAGCTTTCTTT.

The chain uses TRBV4-3 and TRBJ2-1, with D possibly TRBD2 on 5 matching bases. This CDR3 comprises 15 residues. V shed 4 bases and J shed 5 bases, with 15 bases lying between them. Germline CDR1 is LGHNA and CDR2 is YSLEER. The CDR3 spells CASSRFVGKDNEQFF. The CDR3 nucleotides are TGCGCCAGCAGCCGTTTCGTCGGGAAGGACAATGAGCAGTTCTTC.

V is TRBV19 and J is TRBJ2-5; tentatively, D is TRBD1 (5 bases). The CDR3 contains 17 residues. The V and J ends lost 6 bases and 5 bases respectively, with 25 bases between them. Germline-derived CDR1 and CDR2 are LNHDA and SQIVND (reference sequence). CDR3 loop: CASRSAPRAGQFETQYF. CDR3 DNA sequence: TGTGCCAGTAGATCGGCGCCCAGGGCAGGGCAGTTCGAGACCCAGTACTTC.